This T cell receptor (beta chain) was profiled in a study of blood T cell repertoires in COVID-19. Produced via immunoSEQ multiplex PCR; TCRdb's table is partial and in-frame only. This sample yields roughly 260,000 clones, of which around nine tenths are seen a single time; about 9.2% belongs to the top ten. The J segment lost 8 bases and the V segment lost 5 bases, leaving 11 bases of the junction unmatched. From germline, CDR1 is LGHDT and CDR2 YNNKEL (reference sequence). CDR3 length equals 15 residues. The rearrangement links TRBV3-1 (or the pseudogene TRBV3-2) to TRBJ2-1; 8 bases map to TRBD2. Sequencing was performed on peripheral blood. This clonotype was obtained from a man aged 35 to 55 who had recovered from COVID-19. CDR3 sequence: CASSSRASGSHEQFF. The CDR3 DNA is TGTGCCAGCAGCTCACGGGCGAGCGGGAGTCATGAGCAGTTCTTC.